Presented here are 31 T cell receptor beta chains from one specimen sequenced in a study of blood T cell repertoires in COVID-19. The method was immunoSEQ multiplex PCR; TCRdb's version includes in-frame clones alone and lacks a portion of them. The top ten clones hold approximately 6% of a sample with under 50,000 clones, 75% to 95% of them seen once. Sample: peripheral blood. The receptors come from a man in his 70s with active COVID-19.

The genes are TRBV3-1 (or the pseudogene TRBV3-2) and TRBJ2-1; TRBD2 might be the D (6 bases). The V end was cut by 5 bases, the J end by 15 bases, with 14 bases between. Germline V gene data show CDR1 as LGHDT and CDR2 as YNNKEL (reference sequence). The CDR3 covers 11 residues. CDR3 in DNA: TGTGCCAGCAGCGCCGGGACTGCCCTGTTCTTC. Translating it yields CASSAGTALFF.

V is TRBV3-1 (or the pseudogene TRBV3-2) and J is TRBJ2-1; possible D gene TRBD1, 6 bases. V shed 5 bases and J shed 7 bases, with 24 bases lying between them. CDR1 LGHDT and CDR2 YNNKEL come from the germline V gene (reference sequence). This CDR3 has 17 residues. The CDR3 sequence is CASSKLGTLNHGNEQFF. The CDR3 nucleotides are TGTGCCAGCAGCAAACTGGGGACACTAAACCATGGTAATGAGCAGTTCTTC.

The genes are TRBV6-1 and TRBJ1-2, with D possibly matching TRBD1 (5 bases). Per the germline V gene, CDR1 is MNHNS and CDR2 is SASEGT. V was trimmed by 2 bases and J by 0 bases, leaving 13 bases between them. This CDR3 spans 16 amino acids. DNA for the CDR3: TGTGCCAGCAGTGAATACAGGCCTGCAGCTAACTATGGCTACACCTTC. This encodes CASSEYRPAANYGYTF.

The chain employs TRBV2 and TRBJ1-3, with 8 bases that match TRBD1. This CDR3 contains 15 residues. In germline, CDR1 is SNHLY, CDR2 FYNNEI. J gave up 2 bases and V 7 bases, and 7 bases lay outside the gene matches. This CDR3 reads CASTIGQGTGNTIYF. The CDR3 DNA is TGTGCCAGCACGATTGGACAGGGAACTGGAAACACCATATATTTT.

V usage is TRBV5-4 and J usage is TRBJ1-1; D gene ambiguous. The CDR3 has 14 residues. In germline, CDR1 is SGHNT, CDR2 YYREEE (reference sequence). The ends were cut back, 4 bases at V and 7 bases at J, with 17 bases in the middle. The CDR3 loop is CASSPIEEGGEAFF. The CDR3 DNA reads TGTGCCAGCAGCCCAATTGAAGAGGGTGGTGAAGCTTTCTTT.

CDR3 sequence: CASSQEQGSAEAFF. CDR3 in DNA: TGCGCCAGCAGCCAAGAACAGGGGAGCGCTGAAGCTTTCTTT. J is TRBJ1-1 and V is TRBV4-3; TRBD1 matches 7 bases. V dropped 0 bases and J dropped 6; count of bases not matched to a gene: 4. Germline V gives CDR1 LGHNA, CDR2 YSLEER. The CDR3 spans 14 residues.

V gene TRBV7-8 combines with J gene TRBJ1-1; a possible D gene is TRBD1 (6 bases). Germline-derived CDR1 and CDR2 are SGHVS and FQNEAQ. CDR3 length equals 14 residues. V lost 8 bases to trimming and J lost 4 bases, with 17 bases between them. The CDR3 protein is CASGVGGLGTEAFF. CDR3 in DNA: TGTGCCAGCGGCGTCGGGGGGCTTGGCACTGAAGCTTTCTTT.

The rearrangement links TRBV19 to TRBJ1-4; possibly TRBD1 for D (6 bases). Trimming cost V 2 bases and J 0 bases, with 16 bases left between them. Germline V gene lookup returns CDR1 LNHDA and CDR2 SQIVND (reference sequence). This CDR3 is 18 amino acids long. CDR3 sequence (DNA): TGTGCCAGTAGTATAACTCCGGGACAAATTGCAACTAATGAAAAACTGTTTTTT. Translating gives CASSITPGQIATNEKLFF.

Of note for this clone: One end of the junction does not line up with germline, which may come from a read error. The rearrangement joins TRBV30 to TRBJ2-5, with D possibly being TRBD1 (6 bases). Germline V gives CDR1 GTSNPN, CDR2 SVGIG (reference sequence). CDR3 length equals 13 residues. CDR3 sequence (DNA): TGTGCCCGGAGAGGGGGTCCGTATGAGACCCAGTACTTC. Protein: CARRGGPYETQYF.

This rearrangement joins TRBV10-2 to TRBJ1-4, with 10 bases that match TRBD1. Germline CDR1 is WSHSY and CDR2 is SAAADI. V gave up 6 bases and J gave up 3 bases; unmatched junction bases: 7. The CDR3 totals 16 residues. Here the CDR3 DNA reads TGCGCCAGCAGAGAGACAGGGGGCGCGGCTAATGAAAAACTGTTTTTT. It encodes CASRETGGAANEKLFF.

The table lists this clone with a few counts. The V call is TRBV5-6, the J call TRBJ2-7, with 8 bases aligning to TRBD1. V was clipped by 1 base and J by 4 bases; unmatched bases: 7. CDR3 length: 15 residues. CDR1 SGHDT and CDR2 YYEEEE come from the germline V gene. CDR3 loop: CASSLWGQVRYEQYF. CDR3 DNA sequence: TGTGCCAGCAGCTTGTGGGGACAGGTCAGGTACGAGCAGTACTTC.

The rearrangement joins TRBV5-7 to TRBJ1-2, with 8 positions matching TRBD1. TRBV5-7 is an ORF; its function is uncertain. After removal of 0 bases from V and 4 bases from J, the junction contained 5 bases not matched to a gene. This CDR3 spans 15 amino acids. The CDR3 DNA reads TGTGCCAGCAGCTTGGTTCAGGGGGCTGTCTATGGCTACACCTTC. Its protein is CASSLVQGAVYGYTF.

The V and J genes are TRBV6-2 or TRBV6-3 and TRBJ1-2; 8 nucleotides agree with TRBD1. V dropped 5 bases and J dropped 3; count of bases not matched to a gene: 17. CDR1 and CDR2 (germline): MNHEY, SVGEGT. This CDR3 spans 18 amino acids. CDR3 coding DNA: TGTGCCAGCAGTCTTCTTCTAAGAGGCAGGGGGCAGGACTATGGCTACACCTTC. Amino acids: CASSLLLRGRGQDYGYTF.

J is TRBJ1-1 and V is TRBV28, with D tentatively TRBD1 (5 bases). Germline V lookup: CDR1 MDHEN, CDR2 SYDVKM. This CDR3 is built from 13 residues. V was clipped by 2 bases and J by 5 bases, with 9 bases between them. CDR3 nucleotide sequence: TGTGCCAGCAGTTTAATGGGGGGGACTGAAGCTTTCTTT. It codes for CASSLMGGTEAFF.

This chain connects TRBV5-4 to TRBJ1-3, with D tentatively TRBD1 (5 bases). Trimming shortened V by 0 bases and J by 1 base, and 8 bases separated the two germline ends. Germline loops: CDR1 SGHNT, CDR2 YYREEE (reference sequence). This CDR3 has 15 amino acids. DNA for the CDR3: TGTGCCAGCAGCTTGGGGGGCATTTCTGGAAACACCATATATTTT. This sequence encodes CASSLGGISGNTIYF.

This clone has a single count. An end of the junction differs from the germline gene, which may be a read error. The rearrangement links TRBV9 to TRBJ1-6, with 9 bases that match TRBD1. Per the germline V gene, CDR1 is SGDLS and CDR2 is YYNGEE. This CDR3 contains 15 residues. The CDR3 region is CASCVDDRGDSPLHF. The CDR3 nucleotides read TGTGCCAGCTGCGTAGACGACAGGGGGGATTCACCCCTCCACTTT.

The chain combines TRBV5-5 with TRBJ1-2, with 8 bases matching TRBD1. The V and J ends lost 4 bases and 7 bases, in that order; junction bases with no gene match: 3. The CDR3 loop spans 12 amino acids. The V gene's germline CDR1 is SGHKS and CDR2 YYEKEE (reference sequence). CDR3 in amino acids: CASSPRGLGYTF. DNA of the CDR3: TGTGCCAGCAGCCCCAGGGGGCTTGGCTACACCTTC. Filled out from reference TRBV5-5 and TRBJ1-2, the complete variable domain reads DAGVTQSPTHLIKTRGQQVTLRCSPISGHKSVSWYQQVLGQGPQFIFQYYEKEERGRGNFPDRFSARQFPNYSSELNVNALLLGDSALYLCASSPRGLGYTFGSGTRLTVV.

J is TRBJ1-1 and V is TRBV18; D uncertain. The CDR3 runs to 15 residues. The V gene lost 1 base and the J gene lost 0 bases, with 9 bases spanning the gap. The germline V gene has CDR1 KGHSH and CDR2 LQKENI. Here the CDR3 DNA reads TGTGCCAGCTCACCACAAGCAGGTATGAACACTGAAGCTTTCTTT. Its translation: CASSPQAGMNTEAFF.

The CDR3: CASSFGWTGGFTEAFF. CDR3 coding DNA: TGCGCCAGCAGCTTCGGGTGGACAGGGGGCTTCACTGAAGCTTTCTTT. The rearrangement uses TRBV5-1 and TRBJ1-1; 11 bases fit TRBD1. The CDR3 length is 16 residues. V trimming: 2 bases; J trimming: 4 bases; junction bases outside the gene matches: 7. Germline CDR1 and CDR2: SGHRS and YFSETQ.

The chain combines TRBV2 with TRBJ2-1, with D unclear. Germline CDR1 SNHLY, CDR2 FYNNEI. The CDR3 contains 17 residues. Trimming removed 0 bases at V and 0 bases at J, with 12 bases between. CDR3 bases: TGTGCCAGCAGTGAAGCGCATGGGCAGAGCTCCTACAATGAGCAGTTCTTC. Its translation is CASSEAHGQSSYNEQFF.

The chain joins TRBV19 to TRBJ2-2; 13 positions match TRBD2. With V trimmed by 4 bases and J by 8 bases, 7 bases remained unmatched. The length of the CDR3 is 16 residues. Germline CDR1 is LNHDA and CDR2 is SQIVND (reference sequence). The CDR3 is CASSSAGTSGTGELFF. The CDR3 DNA sequence: TGTGCCAGTAGTAGCGCCGGGACTAGCGGGACGGGGGAGCTGTTTTTT.

The chain links TRBV11-1 to TRBJ2-3; tentatively, D is TRBD1 (5 bases). The CDR3 runs to 14 residues. CDR1 is SGHAT and CDR2 is FQDESV in the germline V gene (reference sequence). V was clipped by 3 bases and J by 1 base, with 8 bases between them. The CDR3 nucleotides read TGTGCCAGCAGCTTCAGGGCGGGCACAGATACGCAGTATTTT. It translates to CASSFRAGTDTQYF.

The chain carries TRBV19 and TRBJ1-2, with 7 bases matching TRBD1. This CDR3 region has 18 residues. CDR1 and CDR2 (germline): LNHDA, SQIVND (reference sequence). The trim removed 5 bases at V and 1 base at J, leaving 16 bases unmatched. CDR3 sequence reads: CASSSRPLGQIINYGYTF. As DNA, the CDR3 is TGTGCCAGTAGTTCGCGACCTCTGGGACAGATTATTAACTATGGCTACACCTTC.

The V gene is TRBV7-2, the J gene TRBJ1-5; D unclear. Germline values: CDR1 SGHTA, CDR2 FQGNSA. The CDR3 is 15 residues long. V was trimmed by 3 bases and J by 4 bases, leaving 13 bases between them. CDR3 sequence: CASSFFREPNQPQHF. In DNA, the CDR3 is TGTGCCAGCAGCTTCTTCCGGGAGCCTAATCAGCCCCAGCATTTT.

The chain is built from TRBV28 and TRBJ2-5; D uncertain. The CDR3 has 11 residues. The germline V and J ends were trimmed by 8 bases and 6 bases, with 10 bases remaining between them. Per germline, CDR1 MDHEN and CDR2 SYDVKM. The CDR3 coding sequence is TGTGCCAGCCGAACAGCAAAGACCCAGTACTTC. Its translation: CASRTAKTQYF.

The count of this clone is one. The chain has TRBV5-4 and TRBJ2-5, with TRBD1 matching over 9 bases. After removal of 2 bases from V and 4 bases from J, the junction contained 6 bases not matched to a gene. Germline-derived CDR1 and CDR2 are SGHNT and YYREEE (reference sequence). This CDR3 is 15 amino acids long. CDR3 residues: CASSLPGQGRETQYF. CDR3 bases: TGTGCCAGCAGCTTACCGGGACAGGGAAGAGAGACCCAGTACTTC.

The J gene is TRBJ2-7, the V gene TRBV6-1; D is perhaps TRBD1 (5 bases). Germline V CDR1 and CDR2: MNHNS, SASEGT. V gave up 3 bases and J gave up 2 bases, with 8 bases separating them. This CDR3 is built from 13 residues. CDR3 region: CASSDRQTYEQYF. The CDR3 nucleotides are TGTGCCAGCAGTGACAGACAGACCTACGAGCAGTACTTC.

The gene calls are TRBV3-1 (or the pseudogene TRBV3-2) and TRBJ2-5; the D gene is possibly TRBD1 (5 bases). The length of the CDR3 is 15 residues. The germline V gene has CDR1 LGHDT and CDR2 YNNKEL (reference sequence). V lost 1 base, J lost 2 bases, and 11 bases lay in between. Here the CDR3 reads CASSQAGQLQETQYF. Here the CDR3 DNA reads TGTGCCAGCAGCCAAGCAGGGCAGCTGCAAGAGACCCAGTACTTC.

Here the CDR3 DNA reads TGTGCCAGTAGTACCCACAGGGGGAGGTACAATGAGCAGTTCTTC. Its protein is CASSTHRGRYNEQFF. This chain connects TRBV19 to TRBJ2-1, with 8 bases lining up with TRBD1. The J segment lost 4 bases and the V segment lost 4 bases, leaving 6 bases of the junction unmatched. CDR1 and CDR2 from the germline V gene are LNHDA and SQIVND (reference sequence). This CDR3 region has 15 residues.

V is TRBV19 and J is TRBJ2-5; TRBD1 matches at 10 bases. V gave up 4 bases and J gave up 5 bases; unmatched junction bases: 7. The CDR3 spans 15 residues. Germline V gives CDR1 LNHDA, CDR2 SQIVND (reference sequence). CDR3 sequence (DNA): TGTGCCAGTAGTAAAATTGACAGGGGGCAGGAGACCCAGTACTTC. Protein: CASSKIDRGQETQYF.

V and J are TRBV30 and TRBJ2-7; no reliable D call. V lost 0 bases and J lost 0, with 3 bases in between. The CDR3 sequence is 12 residues long. Germline CDR1 is GTSNPN and CDR2 is SVGIG (reference sequence). DNA for the CDR3: TGTGCCTGGAGTGTCCGCTCCTACGAGCAGTACTTC. Protein product: CAWSVRSYEQYF.